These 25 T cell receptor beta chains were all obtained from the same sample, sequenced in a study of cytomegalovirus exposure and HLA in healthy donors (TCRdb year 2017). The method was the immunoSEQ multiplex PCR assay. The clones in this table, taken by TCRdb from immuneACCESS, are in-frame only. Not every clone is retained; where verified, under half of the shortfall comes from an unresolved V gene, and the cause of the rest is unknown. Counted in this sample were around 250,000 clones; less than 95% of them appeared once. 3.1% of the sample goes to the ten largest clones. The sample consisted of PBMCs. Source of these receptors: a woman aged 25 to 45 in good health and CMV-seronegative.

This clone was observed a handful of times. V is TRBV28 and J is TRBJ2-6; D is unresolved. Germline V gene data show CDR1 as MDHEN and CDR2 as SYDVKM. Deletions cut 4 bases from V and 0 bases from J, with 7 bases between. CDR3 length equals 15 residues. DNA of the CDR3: TGTGCCAGCAGTTCCGGATTCTCTGGGGCCAACGTCCTGACTTTC. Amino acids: CASSSGFSGANVLTF.

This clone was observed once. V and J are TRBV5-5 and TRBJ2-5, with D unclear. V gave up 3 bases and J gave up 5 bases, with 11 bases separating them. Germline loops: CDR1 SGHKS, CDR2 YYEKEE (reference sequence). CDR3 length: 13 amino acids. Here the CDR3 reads CASSSQIEETQYF. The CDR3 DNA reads TGTGCCAGCAGCTCCCAAATTGAGGAGACCCAGTACTTC.

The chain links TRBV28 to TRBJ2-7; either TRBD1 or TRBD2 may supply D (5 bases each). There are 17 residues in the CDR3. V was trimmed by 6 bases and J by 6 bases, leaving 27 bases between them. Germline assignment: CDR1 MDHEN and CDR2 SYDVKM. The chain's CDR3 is CASSYQGPTDQGREQYF. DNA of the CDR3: TGTGCCAGCAGCTACCAGGGTCCAACGGATCAGGGACGCGAGCAGTACTTC.

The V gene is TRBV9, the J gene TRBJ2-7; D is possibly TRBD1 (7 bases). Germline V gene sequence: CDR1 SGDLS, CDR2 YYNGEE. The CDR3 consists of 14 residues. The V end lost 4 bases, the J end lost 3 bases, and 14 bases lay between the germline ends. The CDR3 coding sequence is TGTGCCAGCAGCATAGGAGGGGGCAACTACGAGCAGTACTTC. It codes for CASSIGGGNYEQYF.

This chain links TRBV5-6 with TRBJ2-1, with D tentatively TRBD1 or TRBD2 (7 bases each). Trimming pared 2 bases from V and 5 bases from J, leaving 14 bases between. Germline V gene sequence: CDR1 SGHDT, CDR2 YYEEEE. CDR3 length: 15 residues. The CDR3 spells CASSLGPGGDNEQFF. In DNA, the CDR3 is TGTGCCAGCAGCTTAGGTCCAGGGGGGGACAATGAGCAGTTCTTC.

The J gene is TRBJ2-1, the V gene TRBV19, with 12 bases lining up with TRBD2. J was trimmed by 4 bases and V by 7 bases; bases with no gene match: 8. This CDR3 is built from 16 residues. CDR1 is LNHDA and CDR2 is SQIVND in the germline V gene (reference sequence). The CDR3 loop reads CASTPTSGRGYNEQFF. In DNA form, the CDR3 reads TGTGCCAGTACCCCGACTAGCGGGAGAGGGTACAATGAGCAGTTCTTC.

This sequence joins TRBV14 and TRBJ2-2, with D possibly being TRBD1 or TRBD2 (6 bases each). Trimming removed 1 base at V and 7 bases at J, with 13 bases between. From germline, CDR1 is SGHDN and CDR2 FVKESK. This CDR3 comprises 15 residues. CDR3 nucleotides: TGTGCCAGCAGCCAAGTGGCCGGGGGCGGCGGGGAGCTGTTTTTT. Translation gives CASSQVAGGGGELFF.

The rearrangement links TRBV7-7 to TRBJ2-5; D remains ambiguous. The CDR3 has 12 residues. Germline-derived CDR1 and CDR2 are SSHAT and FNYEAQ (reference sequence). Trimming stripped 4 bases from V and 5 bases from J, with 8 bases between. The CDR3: CASSSLGETQYF. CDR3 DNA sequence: TGTGCCAGCAGCTCCCTCGGGGAGACCCAGTACTTC.

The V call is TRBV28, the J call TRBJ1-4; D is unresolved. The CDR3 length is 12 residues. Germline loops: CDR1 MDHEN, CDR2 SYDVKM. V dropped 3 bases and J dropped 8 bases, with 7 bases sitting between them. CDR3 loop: CASSFNTEKLFF. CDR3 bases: TGTGCCAGCAGTTTTAACACCGAAAAACTGTTTTTT.

The CDR3 region is CASSLHNTEAFF. The CDR3 DNA sequence: TGTGCCAGCAGCCTGCACAACACTGAAGCTTTCTTT. V usage is TRBV4-2 and J usage is TRBJ1-1; D uncertain. CDR3 size: 12 residues. Germline V CDR1 and CDR2: LGHNA, YNFKEQ. Trimming stripped 4 bases from V and 2 bases from J, with 5 bases between.

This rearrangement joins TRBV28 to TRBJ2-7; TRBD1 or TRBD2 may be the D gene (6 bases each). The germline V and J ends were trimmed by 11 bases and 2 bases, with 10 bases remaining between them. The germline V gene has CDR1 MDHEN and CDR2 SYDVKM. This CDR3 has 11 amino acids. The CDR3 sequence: CAFGGPYEQYF. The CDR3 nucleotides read TGTGCCTTTGGGGGGCCCTACGAGCAGTACTTC.

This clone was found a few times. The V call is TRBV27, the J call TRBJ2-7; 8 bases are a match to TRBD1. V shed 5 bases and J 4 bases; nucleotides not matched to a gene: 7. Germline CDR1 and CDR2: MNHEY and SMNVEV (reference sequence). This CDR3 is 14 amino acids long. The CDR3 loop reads CASSRQGKRYEQYF. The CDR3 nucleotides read TGTGCCAGCAGTAGACAGGGGAAGAGGTACGAGCAGTACTTC.

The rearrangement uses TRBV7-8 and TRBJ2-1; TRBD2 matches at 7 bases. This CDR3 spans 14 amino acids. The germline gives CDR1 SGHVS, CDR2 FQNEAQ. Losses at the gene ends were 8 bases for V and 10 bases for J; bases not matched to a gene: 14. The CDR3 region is CASRWGEGRGEQFF. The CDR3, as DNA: TGTGCCAGCCGTTGGGGGGAGGGCCGGGGAGAGCAGTTCTTC.

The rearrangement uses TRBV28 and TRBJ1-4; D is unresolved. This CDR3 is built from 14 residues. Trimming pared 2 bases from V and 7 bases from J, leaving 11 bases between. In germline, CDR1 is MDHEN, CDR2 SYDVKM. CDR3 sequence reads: CASSLPGLGEKLFF. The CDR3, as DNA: TGTGCCAGCAGTTTACCGGGGTTAGGTGAAAAACTGTTTTTT. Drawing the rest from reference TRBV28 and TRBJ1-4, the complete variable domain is DVKVTQSSRYLVKRTGEKVFLECVQDMDHENMFWYRQDPGLGLRLIYFSYDVKMKEKGDIPEGYSVSREKKERFSLILESASTNQTSMYLCASSLPGLGEKLFFGSGTQLSVL.

CDR3: CASETGVYEQYF. The CDR3 DNA reads TGTGCCAGTGAGACAGGGGTCTACGAGCAGTACTTC. V usage is TRBV6-1 and J usage is TRBJ2-7; 8 bases agree with TRBD1. The germline V gene has CDR1 MNHNS and CDR2 SASEGT. The CDR3 has 12 amino acids. Trimming cost V 9 bases and J 3 bases; bases outside gene matches: 4.

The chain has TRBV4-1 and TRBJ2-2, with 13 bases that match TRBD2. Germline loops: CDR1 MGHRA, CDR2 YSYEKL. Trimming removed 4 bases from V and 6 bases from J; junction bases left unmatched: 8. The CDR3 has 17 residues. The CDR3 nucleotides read TGCGCCAGCAGCCGACTACTAGCGGGAGGGCCCTCCGGGGAGCTGTTTTTT. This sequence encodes CASSRLLAGGPSGELFF.

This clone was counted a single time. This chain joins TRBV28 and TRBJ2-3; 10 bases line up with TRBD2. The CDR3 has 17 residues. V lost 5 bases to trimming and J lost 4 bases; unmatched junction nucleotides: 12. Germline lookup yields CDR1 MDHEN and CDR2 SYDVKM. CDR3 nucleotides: TGTGCCAGCAGTCCCCCGGGACTAGCGCGCGGGCCAGATACGCAGTATTTT. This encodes CASSPPGLARGPDTQYF.

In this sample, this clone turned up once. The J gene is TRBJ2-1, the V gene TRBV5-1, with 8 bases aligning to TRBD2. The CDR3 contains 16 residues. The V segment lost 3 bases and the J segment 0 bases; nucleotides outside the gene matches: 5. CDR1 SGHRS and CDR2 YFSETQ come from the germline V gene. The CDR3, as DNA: TGCGCCAGCAGCTCCGGGACTAGGGTCTCCTACAATGAGCAGTTCTTC. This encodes CASSSGTRVSYNEQFF.

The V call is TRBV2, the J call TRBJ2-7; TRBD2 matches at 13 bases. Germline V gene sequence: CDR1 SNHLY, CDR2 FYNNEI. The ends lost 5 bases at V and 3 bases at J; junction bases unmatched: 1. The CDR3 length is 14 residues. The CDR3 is CASSRTSGSYEQYF. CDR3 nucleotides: TGTGCCAGCAGTCGGACTAGCGGGAGCTACGAGCAGTACTTC.

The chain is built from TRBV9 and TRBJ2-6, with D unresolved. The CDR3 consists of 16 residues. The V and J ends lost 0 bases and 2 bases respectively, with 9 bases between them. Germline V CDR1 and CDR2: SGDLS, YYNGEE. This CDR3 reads CASSVATSAGANVLTF. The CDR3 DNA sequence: TGTGCCAGCAGCGTAGCAACATCAGCTGGGGCCAACGTCCTGACTTTC.

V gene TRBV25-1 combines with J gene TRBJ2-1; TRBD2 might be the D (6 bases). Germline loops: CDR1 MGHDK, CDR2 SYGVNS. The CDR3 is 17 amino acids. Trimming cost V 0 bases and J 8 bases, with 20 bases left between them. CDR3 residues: CASSEYREPIPPYEQFF. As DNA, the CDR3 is TGTGCCAGCAGTGAATATCGGGAGCCAATTCCCCCATATGAGCAGTTCTTC.

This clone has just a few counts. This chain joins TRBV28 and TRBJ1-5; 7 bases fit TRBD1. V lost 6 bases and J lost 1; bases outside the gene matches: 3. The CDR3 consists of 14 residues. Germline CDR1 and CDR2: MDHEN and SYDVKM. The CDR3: CASSRDRSNQPQHF. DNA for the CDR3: TGTGCCAGCAGCCGGGACAGAAGCAATCAGCCCCAGCATTTT.

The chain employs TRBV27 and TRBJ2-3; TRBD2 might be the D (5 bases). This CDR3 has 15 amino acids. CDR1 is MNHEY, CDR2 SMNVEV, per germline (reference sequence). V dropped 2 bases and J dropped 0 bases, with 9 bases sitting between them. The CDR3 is CASSLTGMSTDTQYF. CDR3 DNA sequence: TGTGCCAGCAGTTTAACCGGGATGAGCACAGATACGCAGTATTTT.

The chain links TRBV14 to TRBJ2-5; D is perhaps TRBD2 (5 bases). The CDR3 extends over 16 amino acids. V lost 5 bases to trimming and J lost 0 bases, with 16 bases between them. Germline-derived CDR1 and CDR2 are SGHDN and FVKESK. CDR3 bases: TGTGCCAGCAGCTTACGACGAGGGAAAGACCAAGAGACCCAGTACTTC. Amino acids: CASSLRRGKDQETQYF.

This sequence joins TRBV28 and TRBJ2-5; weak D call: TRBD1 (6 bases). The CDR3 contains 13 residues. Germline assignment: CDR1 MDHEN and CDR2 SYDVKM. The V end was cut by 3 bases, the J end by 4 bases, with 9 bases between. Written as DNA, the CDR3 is TGTGCCAGCAGTTTGAGGGGGATAGAGACCCAGTACTTC. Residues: CASSLRGIETQYF.